The 17 T cell receptor beta chains below come from one sample, sequenced in a study of T cells after yellow fever vaccination. TCRdb fed the 5' RACE reads into MiXCR, producing one record per CDR3 protein. The repertoire has some 120,000 distinct CDR3 sequences, roughly 8.2% of them found once; the top ten carry 40%. The sequenced sample was CD8+ T cells sorted from PBMCs, obtained on the day of the yellow fever booster vaccination. These receptors came from a man between 18 and 29 years old who received the YFV17D yellow fever vaccine.

Many counts were recorded for this clonotype. The rearrangement uses TRBV10-3 and TRBJ2-7; tentatively, D is TRBD2 (6 bases). CDR3 length equals 11 residues. V lost 10 bases to trimming and J lost 6 bases, with 13 bases between them. In germline, CDR1 is ENHRY, CDR2 SYGVKD. CDR3: CATAWGVEQYF. The DNA of the CDR3 is TGTGCCACCGCCTGGGGGGTCGAGCAGTACTTC.

This clonotype showed up just a few times. This rearrangement joins TRBV6-6 to TRBJ2-2; D is unresolved. This CDR3 contains 19 residues. Per germline, CDR1 MNHNY and CDR2 SVGAGI (reference sequence). V shed 2 bases and J shed 4 bases, with 23 bases lying between them. In DNA form, the CDR3 reads TGTGCCAGCAGTTACGATCGGGTACAGCCCGTGGGGATCACCGGGGAGCTGTTTTTT. This codes for CASSYDRVQPVGITGELFF.

The chain carries TRBV4-1 and TRBJ1-2; 8 nucleotides agree with TRBD1. Germline CDR1 and CDR2: MGHRA and YSYEKL. With 2 bases clipped from V and 4 bases from J, the junction kept 12 bases outside the gene matches. The CDR3 spans 17 residues. The CDR3 DNA reads as TGCGCCAGCAGCCAACCGGGCAGGGGGCGAAAAGTCTATGGCTACACCTTC. It is translated as CASSQPGRGRKVYGYTF.

The sample holds many counts of this clonotype. The chain is built from TRBV9 and TRBJ1-6, with TRBD1 matching 8 bases. CDR3 length equals 13 residues. V gave up 3 bases and J gave up 13 bases; unmatched junction bases: 6. Germline CDR1 reads SGDLS; CDR2 reads YYNGEE. DNA of the CDR3: TGTGCCAGCAGCGCAGGGGGCGCGTCGCCCCTCCACTTT. Protein sequence: CASSAGGASPLHF.

This clonotype was seen repeatedly, ten times or more. The chain links TRBV4-1 to TRBJ2-7, with D possibly being TRBD1 or TRBD2 (5 bases each). Germline-derived CDR1 and CDR2 are MGHRA and YSYEKL. The ends were cut back, 3 bases at V and 2 bases at J, with 11 bases in the middle. CDR3 length: 14 residues. CDR3 bases: TGCGCCAGCAGCCACGGGACCGCAGCCTACGAGCAGTACTTC. Translated, it gives CASSHGTAAYEQYF.

This rearrangement joins TRBV6-6 to TRBJ2-1, with a weak D call TRBD1 (5 bases). This CDR3 has 12 amino acids. The V gene lost 11 bases and the J gene lost 6 bases, with 14 bases spanning the gap. Germline CDR1 MNHNY, CDR2 SVGAGI (reference sequence). The CDR3 sequence is CAALGVGNEQFF. In nucleotides, the CDR3 is TGTGCCGCCCTAGGGGTCGGCAATGAGCAGTTCTTC.

This clonotype was recorded a few times. This chain connects TRBV11-2 to TRBJ2-1; 9 bases agree with TRBD2. The V gene end was trimmed by 3 bases and the J gene end by 0 bases; junction bases not matched to a gene: 6. CDR1 is SGHAT, CDR2 FQNNGV, per germline. This CDR3 spans 17 amino acids. The CDR3 loop reads CASSFGLAGSSYNEQFF. The DNA for the CDR3 is TGTGCCAGCAGCTTTGGGCTAGCGGGGAGCTCCTACAATGAGCAGTTCTTC.

This clonotype showed up just a few times. This chain joins TRBV20-1 and TRBJ2-3; D ambiguous. The CDR3 sequence is 12 residues long. CDR1 is DFQATT and CDR2 is SNEGSKA in the germline V gene (reference sequence). V gave up 3 bases and J gave up 3 bases, with 7 bases separating them. The chain's CDR3 is CSARTPTDTQYF. The DNA of the CDR3 is TGCAGTGCTAGGACGCCTACAGATACGCAGTATTTT.

V and J are TRBV7-3 and TRBJ1-1; D is perhaps TRBD1 (5 bases). There are 14 residues in the CDR3. V was trimmed by 5 bases and J by 1 base, leaving 11 bases between them. Germline V gene lookup returns CDR1 SGHTA and CDR2 FQGTGA. This CDR3 reads CASSRQRKNTEAFF. DNA for the CDR3: TGTGCCAGCAGCCGACAGCGTAAGAACACTGAAGCTTTCTTT.

A few counts support this clonotype. The CDR3 region is CASSLGQGAAGELFF. The CDR3 DNA reads TGCGCCAGCAGCTTGGGGCAGGGGGCCGCCGGGGAGCTGTTTTTT. This sequence joins TRBV5-1 and TRBJ2-2, with 8 bases aligning to TRBD1. CDR1 and CDR2 from the germline V gene are SGHRS and YFSETQ. V lost 0 bases to trimming and J lost 6 bases; unmatched junction nucleotides: 4. The CDR3 loop spans 15 amino acids. Full variable domain (remainder filled in from reference TRBV5-1 and TRBJ2-2): KAGVTQTPRYLIKTRGQQVTLSCSPISGHRSVSWYQQTPGQGLQFLFEYFSETQRNKGNFPGRFSGRQFSNSRSEMNVSTLELGDSALYLCASSLGQGAAGELFFGEGSRLTVL.

The chain is built from TRBV28 and TRBJ2-1; TRBD1 matches at 7 bases. The CDR3 totals 16 residues. Germline CDR1 and CDR2: MDHEN and SYDVKM. J gave up 0 bases and V 3 bases, and 5 bases lay outside the gene matches. The CDR3 DNA is TGTGCCAGCAGTTTGCCGTGGGACAGCTCCTACAATGAGCAGTTCTTC. Its protein product is CASSLPWDSSYNEQFF. Filled out from reference TRBV28 and TRBJ2-1, the complete variable domain reads DVKVTQSSRYLVKRTGEKVFLECVQDMDHENMFWYRQDPGLGLRLIYFSYDVKMKEKGDIPEGYSVSREKKERFSLILESASTNQTSMYLCASSLPWDSSYNEQFFGPGTRLTVL.

This clonotype was picked up many times. The chain is built from TRBV27 and TRBJ1-1, with TRBD1 identical over 9 bases. This CDR3 has 16 amino acids. Germline V gene data show CDR1 as MNHEY and CDR2 as SMNVEV (reference sequence). The V and J ends lost 5 bases and 4 bases, in that order; junction bases with no gene match: 11. CDR3 amino acids: CASSPRQGELATEAFF. DNA of the CDR3: TGTGCCAGCAGTCCCCGACAGGGGGAATTGGCCACTGAAGCTTTCTTT.

The genes are TRBV7-2 and TRBJ2-5, with 7 bases matching TRBD2. This CDR3 comprises 18 residues. The germline V gene encodes CDR1 SGHTA and CDR2 FQGNSA. The V gene end was trimmed by 5 bases and the J gene end by 2 bases; junction bases not matched to a gene: 17. CDR3 protein: CASSVGWGGYEIQETQYF. CDR3 DNA: TGTGCCAGCAGCGTTGGTTGGGGGGGGTATGAGATACAAGAGACCCAGTACTTC. The whole variable domain, remainder taken from reference TRBV7-2 and TRBJ2-5, is GAGVSQSPSNKVTEKGKDVELRCDPISGHTALYWYRQSLGQGLEFLIYFQGNSAPDKSGLPSDRFSAERTGGSVSTLTIQRTQQEDSAVYLCASSVGWGGYEIQETQYFGPGTRLLVL.

This clonotype was counted a few times. The gene calls are TRBV25-1 and TRBJ2-5; D gene unclear. This CDR3 has 11 residues. Deletions cut 1 base from V and 7 bases from J, with 4 bases between. Germline CDR1 reads MGHDK; CDR2 reads SYGVNS. The CDR3 nucleotides are TGTGCCAGCAGTGAATCGGGGACCCAGTACTTC. Protein product: CASSESGTQYF.

V and J are TRBV19 and TRBJ1-5; D not resolved. The CDR3 extends over 15 amino acids. Germline CDR1 LNHDA, CDR2 SQIVND (reference sequence). The V end lost 3 bases, the J end lost 7 bases, and 16 bases lay between the germline ends. DNA for the CDR3: TGTGCCAGTAGTATGTACTTGGATACCCCCCAGCCCCAGCATTTT. Protein: CASSMYLDTPQPQHF.

This clonotype has a handful of counts. The J gene is TRBJ2-5, the V gene TRBV15; D perhaps matches TRBD2 (6 bases). The CDR3 has 17 amino acids. The germline V gene has CDR1 LNHNV and CDR2 YYDKDF (reference sequence). The V gene lost 0 bases and the J gene lost 5 bases, with 19 bases spanning the gap. CDR3 coding DNA: TGTGCCACCAGCAGAGATCGGGCAGACTTACGGGGGGAGACCCAGTACTTC. Its protein product is CATSRDRADLRGETQYF.

The CDR3 DNA sequence: TGTGCCAGCAGTCCCCGTGGGACTAGCGGGGGTAGGGGCGAGCAGTACTTC. Its protein is CASSPRGTSGGRGEQYF. This chain uses TRBV27 with TRBJ2-7; 14 positions match TRBD2. The CDR3 covers 17 residues. V lost 5 bases, J lost 6 bases, and 12 bases stayed unmatched. Germline CDR1 MNHEY, CDR2 SMNVEV (reference sequence).